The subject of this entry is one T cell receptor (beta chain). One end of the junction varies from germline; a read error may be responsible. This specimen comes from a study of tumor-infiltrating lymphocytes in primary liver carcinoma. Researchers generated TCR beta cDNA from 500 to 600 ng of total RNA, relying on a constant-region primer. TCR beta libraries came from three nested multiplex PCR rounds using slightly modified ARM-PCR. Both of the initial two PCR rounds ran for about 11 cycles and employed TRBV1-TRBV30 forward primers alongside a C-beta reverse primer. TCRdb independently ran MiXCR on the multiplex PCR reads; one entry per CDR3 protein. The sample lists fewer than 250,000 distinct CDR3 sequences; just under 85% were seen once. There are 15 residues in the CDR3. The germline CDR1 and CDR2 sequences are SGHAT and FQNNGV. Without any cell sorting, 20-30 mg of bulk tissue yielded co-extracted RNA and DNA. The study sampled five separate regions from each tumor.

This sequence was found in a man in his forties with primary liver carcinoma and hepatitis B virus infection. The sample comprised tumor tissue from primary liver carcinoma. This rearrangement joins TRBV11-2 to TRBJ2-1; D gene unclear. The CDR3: CDSSLDLGTYNEQFF. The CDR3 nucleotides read TGTGACAGCAGCTTAGACCTGGGGACCTACAATGAGCAGTTCTTC.